One sample yielded the 20 T cell receptor beta chains listed below, sequenced in a study of shared clonotypes between healthy human individuals. CD8 cells classed as naive were CD45RO-negative and positively selected for CCR7, excluding terminally differentiated effector memory CD45RA+ cells. TCRdb's copy holds only in-frame clones and misses some; the assay was immunoSEQ multiplex PCR. The sample contains hundreds of thousands of clones, around 90% of which appear only once. Sequenced: naive CD8+ T cells sorted from blood. The receptor set was obtained from a man between 25 and 39 years old in good health.

The genes are TRBV7-2 and TRBJ2-1; 8 nucleotides align to TRBD2. This CDR3 is 16 amino acids long. Germline CDR1 and CDR2: SGHTA and FQGNSA. V dropped 2 bases and J dropped 4; count of bases not matched to a gene: 7. The CDR3 nucleotides are TGTGCCAGCAGCTTACCGGGACTAGGGTATTACAATGAGCAGTTCTTC. Its translation: CASSLPGLGYYNEQFF.

This chain uses TRBV9 with TRBJ2-1, with TRBD1 identical over 7 bases. Unmatched junction bases numbered 16, after V lost 1 base and J lost 0 bases. This CDR3 is 20 amino acids long. The germline V gene has CDR1 SGDLS and CDR2 YYNGEE. CDR3 nucleotide sequence: TGTGCCAGCAGCGTACCAGTGGGGACAGCGTACCACGTCTCCTACAATGAGCAGTTCTTC. Protein sequence: CASSVPVGTAYHVSYNEQFF. The variable domain in full, completed from reference TRBV9 and TRBJ2-1, reads DSGVTQTPKHLITATGQRVTLRCSPRSGDLSVYWYQQSLDQGLQFLIQYYNGEERAKGNILERFSAQQFPDLHSELNLSSLELGDSALYFCASSVPVGTAYHVSYNEQFFGPGTRLTVL.

V is TRBV4-1 and J is TRBJ2-7, with 12 bases that match TRBD2. In germline, CDR1 is MGHRA, CDR2 YSYEKL. This CDR3 is built from 16 residues. With 0 bases clipped from V and 6 bases from J, the junction kept 6 bases outside the gene matches. CDR3 in DNA: TGCGCCAGCAGCCAAGATTCTACGGGACTAGCGGGCGAGCAGTACTTC. Translated, it gives CASSQDSTGLAGEQYF.

Notes on this clone: Other DNA sequences in the sample encode the same CDR3. The chain employs TRBV27 and TRBJ2-2; 8 bases agree with TRBD2. Germline CDR1 MNHEY, CDR2 SMNVEV (reference sequence). The CDR3 extends over 14 amino acids. V lost 3 bases to trimming and J lost 4 bases; unmatched junction nucleotides: 1. This CDR3 is CASSFGGGTGELFF. CDR3 bases: TGTGCCAGCAGTTTCGGGGGGGGCACCGGGGAGCTGTTTTTT.

The chain couples TRBV27 to TRBJ2-1; D not resolved. The CDR3 length is 14 residues. Per the germline V gene, CDR1 is MNHEY and CDR2 is SMNVEV (reference sequence). Trimming stripped 2 bases from V and 2 bases from J, with 7 bases between. For the CDR3, the DNA is TGTGCCAGCAGTTTAAAAGCAACCTACAATGAGCAGTTCTTC. It codes for CASSLKATYNEQFF.

The rearrangement joins TRBV7-6 to TRBJ2-7, with 9 bases that match TRBD1. The CDR3 sequence is 16 residues long. Germline lookup yields CDR1 SGHVS and CDR2 FNYEAQ. Unmatched junction bases numbered 9, after V lost 2 bases and J lost 4 bases. The CDR3 region has the DNA TGTGCCAGCAGCTTAATGACAGGACAGGGGACATACGAGCAGTACTTC. This codes for CASSLMTGQGTYEQYF.

For this clone: Other DNA sequences within the sample encode an identical CDR3. V is TRBV6-5 and J is TRBJ1-1; possibly TRBD1 for D (5 bases). The germline CDR1 and CDR2 sequences are MNHEY and SVGAGI. CDR3 length equals 14 residues. The V end lost 2 bases, the J end lost 2 bases, and 9 bases lay between the germline ends. CDR3 nucleotides: TGTGCCAGCAGTTACAGGGGACTCAACACTGAAGCTTTCTTT. It is translated as CASSYRGLNTEAFF.

The chain links TRBV11-2 to TRBJ2-5, with D unclear. V was cut by 7 bases and J by 3 bases, with 12 bases left in between. Germline values: CDR1 SGHAT, CDR2 FQNNGV. The CDR3 consists of 13 residues. The CDR3 region is CASMLASEETQYF. CDR3 DNA sequence: TGTGCCAGCATGCTTGCGTCCGAAGAGACCCAGTACTTC.

The J gene is TRBJ2-7, the V gene TRBV19; TRBD2 matches 7 bases. CDR3 length: 15 residues. V lost 3 bases and J lost 0; bases outside the gene matches: 5. CDR1 is LNHDA, CDR2 SQIVND, per germline (reference sequence). CDR3: CASSIVSSGSYEQYF. CDR3 DNA: TGTGCCAGTAGTATTGTTTCTAGCGGCTCCTACGAGCAGTACTTC. The full variable domain, rest sourced from reference TRBV19 and TRBJ2-7, is DGGITQSPKYLFRKEGQNVTLSCEQNLNHDAMYWYRQDPGQGLRLIYYSQIVNDFQKGDIAEGYSVSREKKESFPLTVTSAQKNPTAFYLCASSIVSSGSYEQYFGPGTRLTVT.

The chain recombines TRBV2 with TRBJ1-5; TRBD1 aligns across 7 bases. This CDR3 comprises 16 residues. The germline gives CDR1 SNHLY, CDR2 FYNNEI. The trim removed 4 bases at V and 6 bases at J, leaving 12 bases unmatched. The CDR3 loop reads CASSGTYRDRAQPQHF. The DNA for the CDR3 is TGTGCCAGCAGTGGGACGTACCGGGACAGAGCTCAGCCCCAGCATTTT. The full variable domain, in which reference TRBV2 and TRBJ1-5 provide the parts outside the CDR3, is EPEVTQTPSHQVTQMGQEVILRCVPISNHLYFYWYRQILGQKVEFLVSFYNNEISEKSEIFDDQFSVERPDGSNFTLKIRSTKLEDSAMYFCASSGTYRDRAQPQHFGDGTRLSIL.

The genes are TRBV27 and TRBJ1-5; weak D call: TRBD1 (6 bases). From germline, CDR1 is MNHEY and CDR2 SMNVEV (reference sequence). The length of the CDR3 is 18 residues. V lost 7 bases, J lost 0 bases, and 22 bases lay in between. CDR3 sequence: CASMPIGTGRYSNQPQHF. The CDR3 coding sequence is TGTGCCAGCATGCCAATCGGAACAGGGCGATATAGCAATCAGCCCCAGCATTTT.

The genes are TRBV9 and TRBJ1-2; D possibly corresponds to TRBD1 (6 bases). Per the germline V gene, CDR1 is SGDLS and CDR2 is YYNGEE. CDR3 size: 13 residues. Trimming took off 3 bases at V and 7 bases at J, with 13 bases between the two ends. The CDR3 DNA sequence: TGTGCCAGCAGCGGGGGGGCGATCAGTGGCTACACCTTC. Its translation: CASSGGAISGYTF. Full variable domain (rest looked up from reference TRBV9 and TRBJ1-2): DSGVTQTPKHLITATGQRVTLRCSPRSGDLSVYWYQQSLDQGLQFLIQYYNGEERAKGNILERFSAQQFPDLHSELNLSSLELGDSALYFCASSGGAISGYTFGSGTRLTVV.

This clone was counted a single time. The chain has TRBV11-2 and TRBJ2-1, with 8 nucleotides matching TRBD2. J was trimmed by 7 bases and V by 1 base; bases with no gene match: 12. This CDR3 spans 17 amino acids. CDR1 and CDR2 (germline): SGHAT, FQNNGV. CDR3 bases: TGTGCCAGCAGCTTAGTAGGGGGACTAGTTACCGTGAATGAGCAGTTCTTC. Translating it yields CASSLVGGLVTVNEQFF. Using reference TRBV11-2 and TRBJ2-1 for the parts outside the CDR3, the full variable domain is EAGVAQSPRYKIIEKRQSVAFWCNPISGHATLYWYQQILGQGPKLLIQFQNNGVVDDSQLPKDRFSAERLKGVDSTLKIQPAKLEDSAVYLCASSLVGGLVTVNEQFFGPGTRLTVL.

The sample holds one count of this clone. J is TRBJ2-7 and V is TRBV10-1; D remains unclear. V gave up 2 bases and J gave up 3 bases, with 5 bases separating them. The CDR3 extends over 12 amino acids. The germline V gene has CDR1 WNHNN and CDR2 SYGVQD (reference sequence). This chain's CDR3 is CASSETSYEQYF. CDR3 nucleotide sequence: TGCGCCAGCAGTGAGACAAGCTACGAGCAGTACTTC.

The chain uses TRBV6-5 and TRBJ2-1, with D possibly TRBD2 on 6 matching bases. There are 16 residues in the CDR3. Germline CDR1 and CDR2: MNHEY and SVGAGI. Deletions cut 0 bases from V and 0 bases from J, with 9 bases between. CDR3: CASSYSAGSSYNEQFF. The CDR3 nucleotides read TGTGCCAGCAGTTACTCGGCGGGAAGCTCCTACAATGAGCAGTTCTTC.

For the CDR3, the DNA is TGTGCCTGGAGTGTACCGGACAGGACCAATCAGCCCCAGCATTTT. This translates into CAWSVPDRTNQPQHF. J is TRBJ1-5 and V is TRBV30, with 7 bases fitting TRBD1. From germline, CDR1 is GTSNPN and CDR2 SVGIG (reference sequence). V dropped 0 bases and J dropped 3; count of bases not matched to a gene: 5. CDR3 length: 15 amino acids.

The V and J genes are TRBV5-1 and TRBJ2-3; 7 bases are a match to TRBD1. Per germline, CDR1 SGHRS and CDR2 YFSETQ. The V and J ends lost 5 bases and 2 bases, in that order; junction bases with no gene match: 11. This CDR3 contains 16 residues. CDR3 nucleotides: TGCGCCAGCAGTTCGGTCCTTGGACAGGACACAGATACGCAGTATTTT. It translates to CASSSVLGQDTDTQYF. Full variable domain (outside the CDR3, taken from reference TRBV5-1 and TRBJ2-3): KAGVTQTPRYLIKTRGQQVTLSCSPISGHRSVSWYQQTPGQGLQFLFEYFSETQRNKGNFPGRFSGRQFSNSRSEMNVSTLELGDSALYLCASSSVLGQDTDTQYFGPGTRLTVL.

This chain links TRBV4-1 with TRBJ2-7; TRBD2 is a possible D gene (5 bases). The CDR3 is 15 residues long. Germline CDR1 and CDR2: MGHRA and YSYEKL. Trimming left V 3 bases short and J 3 bases short, with 15 bases between. The CDR3 sequence is CASSQERGPVYEQYF. DNA for the CDR3: TGCGCCAGCAGCCAGGAGCGAGGGCCCGTCTACGAGCAGTACTTC.

The V and J genes are TRBV4-3 and TRBJ2-1; 7 bases match TRBD2. V lost 4 bases, J lost 3 bases, and 6 bases stayed unmatched. The CDR3 has 15 amino acids. Germline V lookup: CDR1 LGHNA, CDR2 YSLEER. The CDR3 reads CASSLTGGSYNEQFF. CDR3 DNA sequence: TGCGCCAGCAGCCTGACCGGCGGGAGCTACAATGAGCAGTTCTTC.

The chain combines TRBV11-2 with TRBJ2-1, with D perhaps matching TRBD1 or TRBD2 (5 bases each). The CDR3 extends over 16 amino acids. V lost 0 bases and J 4 bases, leaving 13 bases between the germline ends. CDR1 is SGHAT, CDR2 FQNNGV, per germline. The CDR3 protein is CASSLDRLAGYNEQFF. CDR3 nucleotides: TGTGCCAGCAGCTTAGATCGTCTAGCAGGGTACAATGAGCAGTTCTTC.